The 14 T cell receptor beta chains given below trace back to one sample, sequenced in a study of blood T cell repertoires in COVID-19. Some clones are missing from TCRdb's copy, which holds only in-frame ones; the method was immunoSEQ multiplex PCR. The table shows approximately 260,000 clones, with 84% occurring only once. The source material was peripheral blood. These receptors all come from a human donor in a cohort sampled during active COVID-19.

The V and J genes are TRBV5-6 and TRBJ2-7; no clear D gene. Per germline, CDR1 SGHDT and CDR2 YYEEEE. The V gene lost 0 bases and the J gene lost 5 bases, with 9 bases spanning the gap. The CDR3 sequence is 13 residues long. Here the CDR3 reads CASSLARGNEQYF. In nucleotides, the CDR3 is TGTGCCAGCAGCTTGGCCAGAGGAAACGAGCAGTACTTC.

The CDR3 DNA follows: TGTGCCAGCAGCGTAGGCGTGGGGGAGCTGTTTTTT. It specifies CASSVGVGELFF. The gene calls are TRBV9 and TRBJ2-2, with D unclear. Germline CDR1 and CDR2: SGDLS and YYNGEE. V lost 0 bases and J 8 bases, leaving 5 bases between the germline ends. The length of the CDR3 is 12 residues.

The V call is TRBV27, the J call TRBJ2-7; 7 bases fit TRBD2. V dropped 3 bases and J dropped 2; count of bases not matched to a gene: 4. The CDR3 consists of 14 residues. Germline CDR1 and CDR2: MNHEY and SMNVEV (reference sequence). CDR3 nucleotides: TGTGCCAGCAGTTTCCAGCGGGGCACCTACGAGCAGTACTTC. Its protein product is CASSFQRGTYEQYF.

The chain employs TRBV28 and TRBJ2-1; 12 nucleotides agree with TRBD2. CDR1 is MDHEN, CDR2 SYDVKM, per germline. This CDR3 contains 16 residues. The trim removed 5 bases at V and 5 bases at J, leaving 7 bases unmatched. The CDR3 DNA follows: TGTGCCAGCAGTCCTGGACTAGCGGGGAGACACAATGAGCAGTTCTTC. This gives the protein CASSPGLAGRHNEQFF.

This clone was detected once. This rearrangement joins TRBV5-1 to TRBJ2-2; 9 bases align to TRBD1. The CDR3 is 14 residues long. The V gene's germline CDR1 is SGHRS and CDR2 YFSETQ. J was trimmed by 3 bases and V by 6 bases; bases with no gene match: 3. The CDR3 region has the DNA TGCGCCAGCAAGCGGACAGGGGACACCGGGGAGCTGTTTTTT. Encoded protein: CASKRTGDTGELFF. The full variable domain, rest sourced from reference TRBV5-1 and TRBJ2-2, is KAGVTQTPRYLIKTRGQQVTLSCSPISGHRSVSWYQQTPGQGLQFLFEYFSETQRNKGNFPGRFSGRQFSNSRSEMNVSTLELGDSALYLCASKRTGDTGELFFGEGSRLTVL.

In this sample, this clone turned up a few times. The genes are TRBV6-5 and TRBJ2-1; 7 positions match TRBD1. Per germline, CDR1 MNHEY and CDR2 SVGAGI. There are 15 residues in the CDR3. V gave up 9 bases and J gave up 7 bases; unmatched junction bases: 15. The CDR3 DNA follows: TGTGCCAGTCAAAGCCGGGACAGTCTTCTAAATGAGCAGTTCTTC. It encodes CASQSRDSLLNEQFF.

V and J are TRBV18 and TRBJ1-5; D possibly corresponds to TRBD1 (6 bases). This CDR3 contains 14 residues. CDR1 is KGHSH and CDR2 is LQKENI in the germline V gene. The germline V and J ends were trimmed by 4 bases and 3 bases, with 10 bases remaining between them. The CDR3 protein is CASSQGQYNQPQHF. The DNA for the CDR3 is TGTGCCAGCTCACAAGGACAGTACAATCAGCCCCAGCATTTT.

This clone has only one observation. The chain recombines TRBV6-2 or TRBV6-3 with TRBJ2-7, with TRBD2 matching 11 bases. The CDR3 loop spans 15 amino acids. The V segment lost 4 bases and the J segment 6 bases; nucleotides outside the gene matches: 8. Germline CDR1 is MNHEY and CDR2 is SVGEGT. Here the CDR3 reads CASSSRLAGLAEQYF. CDR3 DNA sequence: TGTGCCAGCAGTTCCCGACTAGCGGGACTAGCCGAGCAGTACTTC.

This clone appeared a single time. The rearrangement links TRBV12-3 or TRBV12-4 to TRBJ2-7; TRBD1 matches 8 bases. This CDR3 comprises 13 residues. The V gene end was trimmed by 3 bases and the J gene end by 4 bases; junction bases not matched to a gene: 2. CDR3 sequence: CASSLTGEYEQYF. The CDR3 nucleotides are TGTGCCAGCAGTTTGACAGGGGAATACGAGCAGTACTTC.

This chain uses TRBV19 with TRBJ1-1; tentatively, D is TRBD1 (5 bases). The CDR3 consists of 17 residues. The germline CDR1 and CDR2 sequences are LNHDA and SQIVND (reference sequence). V gave up 4 bases and J gave up 0 bases, with 18 bases separating them. The CDR3 here is CASSTRLRGGMNTEAFF. The CDR3 region has the DNA TGTGCCAGTAGTACCCGTCTTCGGGGGGGGATGAACACTGAAGCTTTCTTT.

CDR3 sequence: CASSPGTGGSYGYTF. The CDR3 DNA reads as TGTGCCAGCTCACCCGGGACAGGGGGGAGCTATGGCTACACCTTC. The V and J genes are TRBV18 and TRBJ1-2, with 11 bases that match TRBD1. The germline gives CDR1 KGHSH, CDR2 LQKENI. The CDR3 runs to 15 residues. V lost 3 bases and J lost 4; bases outside the gene matches: 4. The full variable domain, with the rest looked up from reference TRBV18 and TRBJ1-2, is NAGVMQNPRHLVRRRGQEARLRCSPMKGHSHVYWYRQLPEEGLKFMVYLQKENIIDESGMPKERFSAEFPKEGPSILRIQQVVRGDSAAYFCASSPGTGGSYGYTFGSGTRLTVV.

The rearrangement joins TRBV5-1 to TRBJ2-1, with 7 bases lining up with TRBD2. The V gene's germline CDR1 is SGHRS and CDR2 YFSETQ. This CDR3 spans 14 amino acids. Unmatched junction bases numbered 10, after V lost 3 bases and J lost 10 bases. The CDR3 DNA follows: TGCGCCAGCAGCTCGGGGGGACCGCCCCAAGAGCAGTTCTTC. It specifies CASSSGGPPQEQFF.

The V and J genes are TRBV7-8 and TRBJ1-2, with TRBD1 matching 7 bases. This CDR3 region has 15 residues. The V and J ends lost 5 bases and 2 bases, in that order; junction bases with no gene match: 8. Per germline, CDR1 SGHVS and CDR2 FQNEAQ. As DNA, the CDR3 is TGTGCCAGCAGCCCCCAGACAGGGATAAACTATGGCTACACCTTC. Protein product: CASSPQTGINYGYTF.

V and J are TRBV5-4 and TRBJ1-5, with D unclear. The V gene's germline CDR1 is SGHNT and CDR2 YYREEE (reference sequence). This CDR3 contains 14 residues. The V gene lost 2 bases and the J gene lost 3 bases, with 9 bases spanning the gap. The CDR3 nucleotides are TGTGCCAGCAGCTTAGGAGGGAACAATCAGCCCCAGCATTTT. Protein: CASSLGGNNQPQHF.